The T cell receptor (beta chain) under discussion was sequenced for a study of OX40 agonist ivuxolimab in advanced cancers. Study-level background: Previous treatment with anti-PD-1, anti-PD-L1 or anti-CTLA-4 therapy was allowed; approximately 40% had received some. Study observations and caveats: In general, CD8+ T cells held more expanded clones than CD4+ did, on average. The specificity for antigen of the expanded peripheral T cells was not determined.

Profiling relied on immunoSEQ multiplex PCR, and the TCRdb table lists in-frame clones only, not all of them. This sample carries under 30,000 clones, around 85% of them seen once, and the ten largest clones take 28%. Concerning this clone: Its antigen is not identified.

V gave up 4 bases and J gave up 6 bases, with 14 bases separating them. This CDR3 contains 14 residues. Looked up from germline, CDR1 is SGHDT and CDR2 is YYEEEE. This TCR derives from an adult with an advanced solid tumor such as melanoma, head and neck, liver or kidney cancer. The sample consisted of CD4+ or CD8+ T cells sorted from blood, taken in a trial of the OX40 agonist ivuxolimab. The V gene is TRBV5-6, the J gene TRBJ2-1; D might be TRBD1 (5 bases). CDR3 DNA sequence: TGTGCCAGCAGCGACACGTTAGGGGTCAATGAGCAGTTCTTC. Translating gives CASSDTLGVNEQFF.